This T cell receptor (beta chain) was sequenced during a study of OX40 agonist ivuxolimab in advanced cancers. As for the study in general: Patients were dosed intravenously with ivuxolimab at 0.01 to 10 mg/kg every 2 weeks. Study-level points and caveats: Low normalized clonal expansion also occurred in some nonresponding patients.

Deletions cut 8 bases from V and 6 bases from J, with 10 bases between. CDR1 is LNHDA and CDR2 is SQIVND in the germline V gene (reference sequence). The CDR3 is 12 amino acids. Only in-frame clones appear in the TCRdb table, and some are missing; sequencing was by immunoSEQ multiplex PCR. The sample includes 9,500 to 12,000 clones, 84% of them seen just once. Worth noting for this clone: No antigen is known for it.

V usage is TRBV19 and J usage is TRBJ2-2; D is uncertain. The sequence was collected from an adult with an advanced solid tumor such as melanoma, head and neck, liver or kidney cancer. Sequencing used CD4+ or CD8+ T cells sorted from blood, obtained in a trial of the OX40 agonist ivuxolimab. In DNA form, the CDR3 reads TGTGCCAGTGGATTTTGGGCCGGGGAGCTGTTTTTT. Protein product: CASGFWAGELFF.